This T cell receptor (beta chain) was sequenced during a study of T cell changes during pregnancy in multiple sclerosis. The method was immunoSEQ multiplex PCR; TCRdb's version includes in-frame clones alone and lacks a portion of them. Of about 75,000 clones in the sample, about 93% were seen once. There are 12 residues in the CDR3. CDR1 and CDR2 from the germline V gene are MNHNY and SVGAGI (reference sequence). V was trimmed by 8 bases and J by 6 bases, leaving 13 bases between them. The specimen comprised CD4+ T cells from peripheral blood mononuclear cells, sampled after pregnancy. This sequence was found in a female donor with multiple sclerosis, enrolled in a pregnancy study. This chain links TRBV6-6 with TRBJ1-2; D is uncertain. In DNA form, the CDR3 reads TGTGCCAGCCGGAGCCAGACCCATGGCTACACCTTC. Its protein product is CASRSQTHGYTF.